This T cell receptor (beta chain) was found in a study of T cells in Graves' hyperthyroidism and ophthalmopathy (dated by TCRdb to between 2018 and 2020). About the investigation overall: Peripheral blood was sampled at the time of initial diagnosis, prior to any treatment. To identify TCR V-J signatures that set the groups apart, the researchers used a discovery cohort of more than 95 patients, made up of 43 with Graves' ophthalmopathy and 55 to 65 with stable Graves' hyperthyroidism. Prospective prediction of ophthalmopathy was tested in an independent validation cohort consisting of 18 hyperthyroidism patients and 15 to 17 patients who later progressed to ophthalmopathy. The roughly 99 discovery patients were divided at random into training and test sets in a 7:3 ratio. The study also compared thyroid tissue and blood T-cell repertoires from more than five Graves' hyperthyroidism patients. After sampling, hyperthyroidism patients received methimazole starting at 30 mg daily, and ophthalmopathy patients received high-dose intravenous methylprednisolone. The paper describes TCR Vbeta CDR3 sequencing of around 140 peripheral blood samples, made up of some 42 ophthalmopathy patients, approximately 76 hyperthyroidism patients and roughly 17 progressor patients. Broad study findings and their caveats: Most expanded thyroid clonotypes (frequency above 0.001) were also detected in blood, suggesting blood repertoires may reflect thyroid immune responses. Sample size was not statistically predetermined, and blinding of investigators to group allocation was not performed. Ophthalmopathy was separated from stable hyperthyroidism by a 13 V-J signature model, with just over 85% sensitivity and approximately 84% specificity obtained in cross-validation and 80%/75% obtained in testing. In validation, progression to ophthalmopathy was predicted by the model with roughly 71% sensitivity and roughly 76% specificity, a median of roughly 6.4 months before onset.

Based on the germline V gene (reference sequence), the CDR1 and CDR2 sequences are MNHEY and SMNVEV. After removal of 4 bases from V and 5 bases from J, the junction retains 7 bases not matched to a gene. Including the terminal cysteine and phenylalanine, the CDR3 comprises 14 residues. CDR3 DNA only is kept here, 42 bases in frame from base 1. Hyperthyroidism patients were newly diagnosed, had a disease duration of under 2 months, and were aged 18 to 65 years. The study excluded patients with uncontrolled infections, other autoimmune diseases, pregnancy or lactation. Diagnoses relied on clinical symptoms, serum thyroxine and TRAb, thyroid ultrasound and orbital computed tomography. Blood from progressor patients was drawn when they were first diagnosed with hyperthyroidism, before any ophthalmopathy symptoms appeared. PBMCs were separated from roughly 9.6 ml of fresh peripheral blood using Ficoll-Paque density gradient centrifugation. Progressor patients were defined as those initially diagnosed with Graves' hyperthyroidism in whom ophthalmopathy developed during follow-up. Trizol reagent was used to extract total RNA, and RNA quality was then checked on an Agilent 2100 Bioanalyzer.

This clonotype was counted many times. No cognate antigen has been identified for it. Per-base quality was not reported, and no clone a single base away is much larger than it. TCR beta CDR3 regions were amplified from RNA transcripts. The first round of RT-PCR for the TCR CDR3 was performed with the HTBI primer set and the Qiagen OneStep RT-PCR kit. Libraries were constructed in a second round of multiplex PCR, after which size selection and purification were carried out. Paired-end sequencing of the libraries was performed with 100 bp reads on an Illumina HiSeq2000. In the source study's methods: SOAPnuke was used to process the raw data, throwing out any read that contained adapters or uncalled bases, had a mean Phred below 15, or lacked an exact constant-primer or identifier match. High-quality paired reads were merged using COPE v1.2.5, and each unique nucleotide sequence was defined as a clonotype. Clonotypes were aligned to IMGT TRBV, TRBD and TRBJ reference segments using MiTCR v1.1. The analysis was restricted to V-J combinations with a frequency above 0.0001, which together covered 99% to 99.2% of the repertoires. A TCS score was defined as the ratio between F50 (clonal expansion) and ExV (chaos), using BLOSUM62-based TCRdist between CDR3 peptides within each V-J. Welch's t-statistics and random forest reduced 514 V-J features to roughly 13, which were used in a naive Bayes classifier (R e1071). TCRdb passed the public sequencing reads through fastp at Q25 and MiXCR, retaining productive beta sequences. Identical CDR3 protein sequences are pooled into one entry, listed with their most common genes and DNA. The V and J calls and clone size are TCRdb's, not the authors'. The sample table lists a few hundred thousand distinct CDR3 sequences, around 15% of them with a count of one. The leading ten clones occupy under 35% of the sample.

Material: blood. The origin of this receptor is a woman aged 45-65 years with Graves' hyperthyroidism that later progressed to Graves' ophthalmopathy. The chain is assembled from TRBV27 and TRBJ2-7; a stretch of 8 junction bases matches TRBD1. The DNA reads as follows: TGTGCCAGCAGTTCCCAGGACAGGGTAAACGAGCAGTACTTC. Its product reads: CASSSQDRVNEQYF.